A single sample gave rise to the 3 T cell receptor beta chains below, sequenced in a study of T cells in localized non-small cell lung cancer. Clones were read by immunoSEQ multiplex PCR, and TCRdb kept only the in-frame ones, dropping some. Of tens of thousands of clones listed, roughly 90% are singletons. The sample here was peripheral blood, taken before any cancer treatment. The receptors originated from a man aged 40-75 years with stage I lung adenocarcinoma.

The gene calls are TRBV7-3 and TRBJ2-1; 7 nucleotides align to TRBD2. The CDR3 runs to 13 residues. Germline CDR1 and CDR2: SGHTA and FQGTGA. Unmatched junction bases numbered 8, after V lost 5 bases and J lost 10 bases. CDR3 residues: CASSAGLVGEQFF. For the CDR3, the DNA is TGTGCCAGCAGCGCCGGACTAGTCGGGGAGCAGTTCTTC.

This chain connects TRBV27 to TRBJ2-6; D gene unclear. V gave up 5 bases and J gave up 4 bases, with 15 bases separating them. This CDR3 is 16 amino acids long. Germline values: CDR1 MNHEY, CDR2 SMNVEV (reference sequence). CDR3 loop: CASSQTQTQGANVLTF. In DNA, the CDR3 is TGTGCCAGCAGTCAGACCCAGACGCAGGGGGCCAACGTCCTGACTTTC. The complete variable domain, with remaining parts taken from reference TRBV27 and TRBJ2-6, reads EAQVTQNPRYLITVTGKKLTVTCSQNMNHEYMSWYRQDPGLGLRQIYYSMNVEVTDKGDVPEGYKVSRKEKRNFPLILESPSPNQTSLYFCASSQTQTQGANVLTFGAGSRLTVL.

The chain is built from TRBV5-1 and TRBJ2-1; perhaps TRBD2 as D (6 bases). The CDR3 covers 14 residues. Between the trimmed V and J ends, which lost 0 bases and 7 bases, there was a span of 11 bases. Germline-derived CDR1 and CDR2 are SGHRS and YFSETQ. For the CDR3, the DNA is TGCGCCAGCAGCTTGGAGGCAGGGAGGAATGAGCAGTTCTTC. The encoded protein is CASSLEAGRNEQFF.